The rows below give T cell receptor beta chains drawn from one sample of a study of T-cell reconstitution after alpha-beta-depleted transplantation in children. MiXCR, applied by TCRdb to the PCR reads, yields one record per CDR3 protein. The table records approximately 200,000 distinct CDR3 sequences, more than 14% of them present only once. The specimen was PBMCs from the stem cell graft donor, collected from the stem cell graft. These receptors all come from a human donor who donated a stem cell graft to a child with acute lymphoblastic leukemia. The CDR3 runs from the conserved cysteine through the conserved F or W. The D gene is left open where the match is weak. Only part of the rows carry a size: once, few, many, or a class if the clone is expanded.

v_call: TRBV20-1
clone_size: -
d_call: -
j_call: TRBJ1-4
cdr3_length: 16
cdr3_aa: CSARDDRTGLREKLFF

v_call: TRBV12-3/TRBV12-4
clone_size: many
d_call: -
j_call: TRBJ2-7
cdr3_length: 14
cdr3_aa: CASRLRGQAYEQYF

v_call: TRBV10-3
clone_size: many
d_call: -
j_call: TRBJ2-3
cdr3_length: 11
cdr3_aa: CAISGADTQYF

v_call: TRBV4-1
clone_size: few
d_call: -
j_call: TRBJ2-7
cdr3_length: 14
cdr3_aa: CASSLGWTDYEQYF

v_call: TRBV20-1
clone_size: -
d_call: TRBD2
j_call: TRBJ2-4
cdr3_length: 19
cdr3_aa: CSASGPSREVPLPKNIQYF

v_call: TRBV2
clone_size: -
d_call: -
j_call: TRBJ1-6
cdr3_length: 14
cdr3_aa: CASSQGSFNSPLHF

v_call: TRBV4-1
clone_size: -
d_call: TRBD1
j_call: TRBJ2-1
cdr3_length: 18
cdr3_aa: CASSQDSRGPLGYNEQFF

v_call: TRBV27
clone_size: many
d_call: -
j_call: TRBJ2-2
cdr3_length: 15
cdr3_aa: CASRQRTANTGELFF

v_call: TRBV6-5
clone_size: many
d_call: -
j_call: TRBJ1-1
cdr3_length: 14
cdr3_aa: CASSYSDRGTEAFF

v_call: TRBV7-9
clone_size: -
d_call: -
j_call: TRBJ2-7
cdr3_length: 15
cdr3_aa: CASTKFPGPTYEQYF

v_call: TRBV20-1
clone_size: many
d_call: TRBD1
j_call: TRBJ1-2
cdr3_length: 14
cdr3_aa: CSARDGEGAVGYTF

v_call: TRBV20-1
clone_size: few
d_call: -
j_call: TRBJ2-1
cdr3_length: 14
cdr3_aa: CSARRDRRGNEQFF

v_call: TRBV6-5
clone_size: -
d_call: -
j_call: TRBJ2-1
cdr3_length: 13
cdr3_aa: CASSSGSSREQFF

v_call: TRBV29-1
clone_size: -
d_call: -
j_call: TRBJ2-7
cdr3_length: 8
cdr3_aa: CSASSAFF

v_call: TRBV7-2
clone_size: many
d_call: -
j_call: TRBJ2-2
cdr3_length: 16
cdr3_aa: CASSPTYTSNTGELFF

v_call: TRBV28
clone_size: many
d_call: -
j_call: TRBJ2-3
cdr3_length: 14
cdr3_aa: CASLGNDGTDTQYF

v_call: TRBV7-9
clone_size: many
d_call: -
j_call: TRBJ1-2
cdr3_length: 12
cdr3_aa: CASSFGSHGYTF

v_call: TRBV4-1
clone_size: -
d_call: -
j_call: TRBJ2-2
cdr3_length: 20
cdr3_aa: CASSQEQRGLRGRYTGELFF

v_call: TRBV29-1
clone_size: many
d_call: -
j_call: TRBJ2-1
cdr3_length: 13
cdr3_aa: CSVVLTRYNEQFF

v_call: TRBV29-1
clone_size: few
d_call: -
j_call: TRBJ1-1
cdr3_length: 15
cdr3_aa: CSVDGRPKLNTEAFF

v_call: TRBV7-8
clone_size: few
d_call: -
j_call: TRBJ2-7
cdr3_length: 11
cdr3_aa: CASKGGREQYF

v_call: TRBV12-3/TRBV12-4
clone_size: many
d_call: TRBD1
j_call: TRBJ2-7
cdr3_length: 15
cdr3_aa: CASSLDRDRGHEQYF

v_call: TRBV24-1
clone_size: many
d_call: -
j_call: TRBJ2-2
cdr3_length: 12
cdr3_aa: CAAGDRTGELFF

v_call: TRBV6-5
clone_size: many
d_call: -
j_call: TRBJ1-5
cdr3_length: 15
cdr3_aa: CASSRDWASNQPQHF

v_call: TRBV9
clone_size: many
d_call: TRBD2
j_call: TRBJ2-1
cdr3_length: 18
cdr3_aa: CASSVDALAGVPYNEQFF

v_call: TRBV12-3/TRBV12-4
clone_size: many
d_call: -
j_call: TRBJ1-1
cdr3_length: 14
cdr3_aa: CASSRDTQNTEAFF

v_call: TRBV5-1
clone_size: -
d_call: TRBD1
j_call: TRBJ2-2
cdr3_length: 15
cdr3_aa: CASSFRDSFTGELFF

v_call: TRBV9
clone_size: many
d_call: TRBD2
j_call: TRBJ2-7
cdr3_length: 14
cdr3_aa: CASSVQREPYEQYF

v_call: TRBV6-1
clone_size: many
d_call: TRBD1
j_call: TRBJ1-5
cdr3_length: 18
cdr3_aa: CASSGPGQVFYSNQPQHF

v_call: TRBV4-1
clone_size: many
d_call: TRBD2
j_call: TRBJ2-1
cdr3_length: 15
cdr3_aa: CASSQPTSGRGEQFF

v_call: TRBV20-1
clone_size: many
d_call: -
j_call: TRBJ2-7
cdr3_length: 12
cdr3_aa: CSARITGDEQYF

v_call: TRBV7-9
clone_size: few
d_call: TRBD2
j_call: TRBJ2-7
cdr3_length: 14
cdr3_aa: CASSISGSKYEQYF